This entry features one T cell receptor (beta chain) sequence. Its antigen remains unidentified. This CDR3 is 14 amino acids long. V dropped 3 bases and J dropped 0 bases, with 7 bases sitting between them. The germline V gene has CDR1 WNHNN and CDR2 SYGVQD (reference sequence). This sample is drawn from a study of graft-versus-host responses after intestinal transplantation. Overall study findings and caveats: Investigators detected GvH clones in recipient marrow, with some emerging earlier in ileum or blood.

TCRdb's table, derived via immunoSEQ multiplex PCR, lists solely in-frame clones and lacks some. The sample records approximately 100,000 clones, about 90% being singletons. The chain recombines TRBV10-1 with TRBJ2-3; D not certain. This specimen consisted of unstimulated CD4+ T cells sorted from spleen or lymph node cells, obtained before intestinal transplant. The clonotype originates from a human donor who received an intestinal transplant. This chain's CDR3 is CASSDSSSTDTQYF. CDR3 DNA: TGCGCCAGCAGTGATTCCTCTAGCACAGATACGCAGTATTTT.